This is a list of T cell receptor beta chains from one sample in a study of molecular identifiers for immune sequencing clone quantification. TCRdb independently ran MiXCR on the PCR reads; one entry per CDR3 protein. The top ten clones hold 0.78% of a sample with roughly 630,000 distinct CDR3 sequences, about 25% of them seen once. Specimen: naive CD8+ T cells from blood, with Jurkat cell RNA spiked in. The source is a human donor in good health. Some libraries in this study had Jurkat cell RNA spiked in. Both conserved end residues are part of each CDR3. The D gene is left open where the match is weak. A row's size may be missing; if present it is once, few, many or a size class.

J	D	size	V	CDR3	DNA
TRBJ2-1	.	once	TRBV19	CASSPNTNNEQFF	TGTGCCAGTAGTCCCAACACCAACAATGAGCAGTTCTTC
TRBJ2-2	TRBD1	.	TRBV20-1	CSARDEQGTNTGELFF	TGCAGTGCTAGAGATGAACAGGGGACGAACACCGGGGAGCTGTTTTTT
TRBJ1-3	.	many	TRBV20-1	CSAITGLSGNTIYF	TGCAGTGCTATTACAGGCCTCTCTGGAAACACCATATATTTT
TRBJ2-5	.	many	TRBV5-4	CASSYVIGFAKETQYF	TGTGCCAGCAGCTACGTCATTGGGTTCGCCAAAGAGACCCAGTACTTC
TRBJ2-3	.	many	TRBV5-5	CASSLVPAGTLDTQYF	TGTGCCAGCAGCTTAGTACCAGCCGGAACTCTCGATACGCAGTATTTT
TRBJ1-2	TRBD1	few	TRBV12-3/TRBV12-4	CASSLALTGGIYGYTF	TGTGCCAGCAGTTTAGCTTTGACAGGGGGGATATATGGCTACACCTTC
TRBJ2-1	.	few	TRBV29-1	CSVEGRDNEQFF	TGCAGCGTTGAAGGCAGGGATAATGAGCAGTTCTTC
TRBJ2-1	TRBD2	.	TRBV29-1	CSVLRGNNEQFF	TGCAGCGTATTGCGGGGGAACAATGAGCAGTTCTTC
TRBJ1-1	.	.	TRBV4-1	CASSQVGQKGNTEAFF	TGCGCCAGCAGCCAAGTAGGACAGAAAGGGAACACTGAAGCTTTCTTT
TRBJ2-7	.	.	TRBV28	CACRTFLEQYF	TGTGCCTGCAGGACTTTCCTCGAGCAGTACTTC
TRBJ1-2	.	.	TRBV5-5	CASSWDVTANYGYAF	TGTGCCAGCAGCTGGGATGTCACAGCTAACTATGGCTACGCCTTC
TRBJ1-1	.	.	TRBV19	CACSTGGTEAFF	TGTGCCTGTAGTACCGGGGGCACTGAAGCTTTCTTT
TRBJ2-3	.	many	TRBV20-1	CSARPMDTLATDTQYF	TGCAGTGCTAGACCCATGGACACACTGGCGACGGATACGCAGTATTTT
TRBJ1-1	.	.	TRBV11-2	CASSLWMGDTEAFF	TGTGCCAGCAGCTTATGGATGGGGGACACTGAAGCTTTCTTT
TRBJ1-1	.	few	TRBV7-9	CASSLGHLEGYTEAFF	TGTGCCAGCAGCTTAGGGCACCTCGAGGGTTACACTGAAGCTTTCTTT
TRBJ2-7	.	few	TRBV12-3/TRBV12-4	CASSGSTGERYF	TGTGCCAGCAGTGGGTCTACGGGCGAGCGGTACTTC
TRBJ2-3	.	many	TRBV7-8	CASSIRDLAGTDTQYF	TGTGCCAGCAGCATCCGGGACTTAGCTGGCACAGATACGCAGTATTTT
TRBJ2-7	.	few	TRBV19	CASSIARDAAYEQYF	TGTGCCAGTAGTATAGCCCGGGACGCAGCCTACGAGCAGTACTTC
TRBJ2-1	TRBD2	.	TRBV27	CASSFISTSGVYNEQFF	TGTGCCAGCAGTTTTATATCGACTAGCGGGGTCTACAATGAGCAGTTCTTC
TRBJ2-1	TRBD2	few	TRBV20-1	CSASQQGLAAYNEQFF	TGCAGTGCTTCGCAGCAGGGACTAGCGGCCTACAATGAGCAGTTCTTC
TRBJ2-5	TRBD1	many	TRBV5-4	CASSTIDRAQETQYF	TGTGCCAGCAGCACGATCGACAGGGCACAAGAGACCCAGTACTTC
TRBJ2-7	.	many	TRBV24-1	CATSDSRGYEQYF	TGTGCCACCAGTGACTCCAGGGGATACGAGCAGTACTTC
TRBJ1-2	TRBD1	.	TRBV12-3/TRBV12-4	CASSRTGTGGNYGYTF	TGTGCCAGCAGTCGTACCGGGACAGGTGGCAACTATGGCTACACCTTC
TRBJ1-3	TRBD1	few	TRBV4-2	CASSETGGDGNTIYF	TGTGCCAGCAGCGAGACAGGGGGCGATGGAAACACCATATATTTT
TRBJ2-7	.	.	TRBV18	CASSPLLGNEQYF	TGTGCCAGCTCACCTTTACTCGGCAACGAGCAGTACTTC
TRBJ1-6	.	few	TRBV27	CASSLADGRFYNSPLHF	TGTGCCAGCAGTTTAGCGGACGGTCGCTTCTATAATTCACCCCTCCACTTT
TRBJ2-7	.	.	TRBV7-8	CASSFGLANSYEQYF	TGTGCCAGCAGCTTCGGGCTAGCGAACTCCTACGAGCAGTACTTC
TRBJ2-3	TRBD2	.	TRBV4-3	CASSQSAGGSTDTQYF	TGCGCCAGCAGCCAATCAGCGGGGGGTAGCACAGATACGCAGTATTTT
TRBJ2-7	.	many	TRBV20-1	CSAPALASWDEQYF	TGCAGTGCGCCAGCACTAGCTTCTTGGGACGAGCAGTACTTC
TRBJ2-7	.	many	TRBV21-1	CASNEGLGKPYEQYF	TGTGCCAGCAATGAGGGACTGGGAAAACCCTACGAGCAGTACTTC
TRBJ2-2	.	many	TRBV5-1	CASSPGRGNTGELFF	TGCGCCAGCAGCCCGGGGCGGGGAAACACCGGGGAGCTGTTTTTT
TRBJ2-7	.	many	TRBV29-1	CSVHTGTYEQYF	TGCAGCGTTCATACGGGGACTTACGAGCAGTACTTC
TRBJ1-1	TRBD1	once	TRBV4-3	CASSRDLDRGPDTEAFF	TGCGCCAGCAGCCGAGATTTGGACAGGGGGCCCGACACTGAAGCTTTCTTT
TRBJ2-2	.	many	TRBV9	CASSVGATRETNTGELFF	TGTGCCAGCAGCGTAGGGGCCACGCGAGAAACGAACACCGGGGAGCTGTTTTTT
TRBJ2-1	.	few	TRBV12-3/TRBV12-4	CASSSLPQGKEYNEQFF	TGTGCCAGCAGTTCGCTCCCACAGGGTAAGGAGTACAATGAGCAGTTCTTC
TRBJ1-2	.	many	TRBV28	CASRSTGLSYGYTF	TGTGCCAGCAGGTCGACGGGATTAAGCTATGGCTACACCTTC
TRBJ2-7	.	once	TRBV7-9	CASSRGTQPYEQYF	TGTGCCAGCAGTCGCGGGACACAACCCTACGAGCAGTACTTC
TRBJ1-6	.	few	TRBV25-1	CASSEGVQGSSPLHF	TGTGCCAGCAGTGAAGGTGTGCAGGGGAGTTCACCCCTCCACTTT
TRBJ2-3	.	.	TRBV6-5	CASWEFADTQYF	TGTGCCAGCTGGGAGTTCGCAGATACGCAGTATTTT
TRBJ1-3	.	few	TRBV30	CAWSPESSGNTIYF	TGTGCCTGGAGTCCCGAGAGCTCTGGAAACACCATATATTTT
TRBJ1-1	.	.	TRBV2	CASSEGSREALF	TGTGCGAGCAGTGAGGGGTCGAGGGAAGCTCTCTTT
TRBJ1-4	.	many	TRBV7-9	CASSLDTTNEKLFF	TGTGCCAGCAGCTTAGATACAACTAATGAAAAACTGTTTTTT
TRBJ2-1	.	many	TRBV28	CASSLTSSGDRFF	TGTGCCAGCAGTCTCACTAGCTCGGGAGACCGGTTCTTC
TRBJ2-7	.	many	TRBV5-4	CASSLRQADYEQYF	TGTGCCAGCAGCCTGAGACAGGCCGACTACGAGCAGTACTTC
TRBJ2-3	.	many	TRBV4-1	CASSPRGSPWGTDTQYF	TGCGCCAGCAGCCCCCGAGGATCCCCCTGGGGCACAGATACGCAGTATTTT
TRBJ2-5	.	many	TRBV29-1	CSGWWQETQYF	TGCAGCGGGTGGTGGCAAGAGACCCAGTACTTC
TRBJ2-7	TRBD2	many	TRBV20-1	CSARDREGGVSYEQYF	TGCAGTGCTAGAGATCGGGAGGGGGGGGTTTCCTACGAGCAGTACTTC
TRBJ2-7	.	.	TRBV12-3/TRBV12-4	CASSWLGAYEQYF	TGTGCCAGCAGTTGGCTAGGGGCCTACGAGCAGTACTTC
TRBJ2-1	.	.	TRBV12-3/TRBV12-4	CASSLEGSTSYNEQFF	TGTGCCAGCAGTTTGGAGGGGTCCACATCCTACAATGAGCAGTTCTTC
TRBJ2-7	TRBD2	few	TRBV27	CASSLSRLAGFHEQYF	TGTGCCAGCAGTTTATCTCGACTAGCTGGTTTCCACGAGCAGTACTTC
TRBJ1-5	.	many	TRBV20-1	CSARDELSGGNQPQHF	TGCAGTGCTAGAGATGAGTTATCGGGAGGAAATCAGCCCCAGCATTTT
TRBJ2-1	.	few	TRBV6-2/TRBV6-3	CASSYPRRQSSSGEQFF	TGTGCCAGCAGTTACCCACGGAGACAGTCGTCCTCCGGTGAGCAGTTCTTC
TRBJ1-1	.	.	TRBV6-5	CASSLMQDQNTEAFF	TGTGCCAGCAGTTTGATGCAGGACCAGAACACTGAAGCTTTCTTT
TRBJ2-3	.	.	TRBV10-3	CAIRPTGTRADTQYF	TGTGCCATCAGGCCGACAGGTACTAGAGCAGATACGCAGTATTTT
TRBJ2-1	TRBD2	.	TRBV12-3/TRBV12-4	CASSQGLAVYSEQFF	TGTGCCAGCAGCCAAGGACTAGCGGTTTACAGTGAGCAGTTCTTC
TRBJ2-5	.	many	TRBV29-1	CSVEGQGIGTQYF	TGCAGCGTTGAAGGGCAGGGCATAGGGACCCAGTACTTC
TRBJ2-3	TRBD2	.	TRBV2	CASKRLAGIDTQYF	TGTGCCAGCAAAAGACTAGCGGGAATAGATACGCAGTATTTT